This TCR beta chain emerged from a study of beta chain features in type 1 diabetes. Whole-study findings and limits: The study found moderately but significantly shorter TCRB CDR3s in all four CD4+ subsets of Type 1 diabetes patients. For patients, the naive, central memory and Treg TCRB repertoires appeared more alike than for healthy donors.

As to this clone: Its antigen is unidentified.

Expressed TCRB transcripts were sequenced because the entire RNA isolate underwent reverse transcription. Libraries were prepared by immunoSEQ multiplex PCR; TCRdb keeps only in-frame clonotypes and omits some of them. This table holds approximately 730,000 clones, 13% found once. The CDR3 extends over 16 amino acids. V gave up 5 bases and J gave up 0 bases, with 14 bases separating them. In germline, CDR1 is GTSNPN, CDR2 SVGIG (reference sequence). This chain joins TRBV30 and TRBJ2-6, with D unresolved. The sequence derives from a man between 18 and 29 years old with type 1 diabetes. Sequencing was performed on naive CD4+ T cells from blood. CDR3 residues: CAWARYGYSGANVLTF. The DNA of the CDR3 is TGTGCCTGGGCCCGGTACGGTTACTCTGGGGCCAACGTCCTGACTTTC.